What follows is one T cell receptor beta chain and its context. Its antigen is not known. These data originate in a study of post-analysis software for immune sequencing data. Study overall: Patients had relapsing-remitting, secondary progressive or progressive-relapsing multiple sclerosis; some lacked subtype. Findings of the study overall: TRBV5-6, TRBV5-1 and TRBV20-1 were among four to six TRBV segments more frequent in patients than controls. Significantly lower normalized Chao1 diversity was found in patients with multiple sclerosis relative to controls. Under the F measure, samples that were prepared in one batch clustered strongly together.

This CDR3 is 14 amino acids long. The V and J ends lost 3 bases and 3 bases respectively, with 12 bases between them. In germline, CDR1 is SGHAT, CDR2 FQNNGV. Each TCR beta cDNA library carried unique molecular identifiers. One entry per CDR3 protein results from TCRdb running MiXCR on the PCR reads. The sample includes approximately 400,000 distinct CDR3 sequences, around 33% seen only once; the top ten take about an eighth. Material for sequencing was blood. The TCR sequence derives from a girl under 18 with multiple sclerosis. The J gene is TRBJ2-7, the V gene TRBV11-2; a possible D gene is TRBD2 (6 bases). The CDR3: CASSFGLTDYEQYF. The CDR3 bases are TGTGCCAGCAGCTTCGGACTAACGGACTACGAGCAGTACTTC.